This T cell receptor beta chain is from a study of sequential checkpoint blockade in melanoma. Treatment noted: randomized to nivolumab then ipilimumab (arm A) or the reverse (arm B). Sorted cells were live CD3+CD8+, lacking CD19 and CD56, from PBMCs. Sequencing was performed with immunoSEQ multiplex PCR; in TCRdb, only in-frame clones are kept and a portion is missing. Of 30,000 to 45,000 clones in the sample, nearly 90% were seen once. Germline-derived CDR1 and CDR2 are MDHEN and SYDVKM. CDR3 length: 14 amino acids. V trimming: 5 bases; J trimming: 7 bases; junction bases outside the gene matches: 6.

Sequencing was performed on CD8+ T cells sorted from blood (inferred from file names), taken from a patient given nivolumab and ipilimumab in sequence. This receptor was obtained from a human donor with melanoma. This rearrangement joins TRBV28 to TRBJ2-1, with 9 bases aligning to TRBD1. The CDR3 here is CASSPTGGENEQFF. The CDR3, as DNA: TGTGCCAGCAGTCCTACAGGGGGCGAGAATGAGCAGTTCTTC.